This record concerns one T cell receptor beta chain sequence. What it recognizes is unknown. The data were produced by immunoSEQ multiplex PCR, yet TCRdb's version contains in-frame clones alone and is incomplete. The sample holds roughly 70,000 clones, roughly 80% seen once. This entry is derived from a study of OX40 agonist ivuxolimab in advanced cancers. Study at large: Partial response was recorded in three patients: one hepatocellular carcinoma and two cutaneous melanoma cases.

The study's findings and limits: Dose levels from 0.1 to 3.0 mg/kg saw CD4+ and CD8+ blood T cells expand clonally by week 6.

Sequencing was performed on CD4+ or CD8+ T cells sorted from blood, taken in a trial of the OX40 agonist ivuxolimab. The clonotype was recovered from an adult with an advanced solid tumor such as melanoma, head and neck, liver or kidney cancer.

This chain's CDR3 is CASSQLTSGSQETQYF. CDR3 bases: TGCGCCAGCAGCCAACTGACTAGCGGGAGCCAAGAGACCCAGTACTTC. The chain is built from TRBV4-1 and TRBJ2-5; 12 bases align to TRBD2. The length of the CDR3 is 16 residues. Germline values: CDR1 MGHRA, CDR2 YSYEKL. Trimming removed 2 bases from V and 1 base from J; junction bases left unmatched: 2.